The 17 T cell receptor beta chains reported below all come from one sample, sequenced in a study of radiotherapy plus CTLA-4 blockade in lung cancer. Only in-frame clones appear in the TCRdb table, and some are missing; sequencing was by immunoSEQ multiplex PCR. This repertoire shows about 32,000 clones, around 83% found once; its top ten account for about 5.6%. The specimen comprised peripheral blood, sampled from a patient treated with radiotherapy plus ipilimumab. These receptors originate from a human donor with non-small cell lung cancer who had stable disease on radiotherapy plus ipilimumab.

V is TRBV4-1 and J is TRBJ1-1; D perhaps matches TRBD1 (5 bases). The CDR3 is made up of 13 amino acids. CDR1 and CDR2 from the germline V gene are MGHRA and YSYEKL. Trimming took 3 bases from V and 6 from J, leaving 11 bases between them. Here the CDR3 DNA reads TGCGCCAGCAGCCAGTATCCAGGGCCTGAAGCTTTCTTT. Translating it yields CASSQYPGPEAFF.

This chain joins TRBV9 and TRBJ1-2; no clear D gene. Germline V CDR1 and CDR2: SGDLS, YYNGEE. V lost 0 bases and J lost 4, with 22 bases in between. The CDR3 length is 18 residues. The CDR3 sequence is CASSVETAPDLSGYGYTF. In DNA form, the CDR3 reads TGTGCCAGCAGCGTAGAAACAGCCCCAGACCTTTCTGGCTATGGCTACACCTTC.

The chain uses TRBV29-1 and TRBJ2-3; 8 positions match TRBD2. CDR3 size: 15 residues. From germline, CDR1 is SQVTM and CDR2 ANQGSEA. The V and J ends lost 7 bases and 2 bases, in that order; junction bases with no gene match: 11. CDR3 nucleotides: TGCAGCGCGGATCGGGGGGGGAAGGTCACAGATACGCAGTATTTT. Amino acid sequence: CSADRGGKVTDTQYF.

This chain links TRBV5-1 with TRBJ1-1; TRBD1 aligns across 12 bases. The V gene end was trimmed by 4 bases and the J gene end by 0 bases; junction bases not matched to a gene: 4. CDR3 length: 16 residues. The germline CDR1 and CDR2 sequences are SGHRS and YFSETQ. The CDR3 here is CASSRDRGLLNTEAFF. As DNA, the CDR3 is TGCGCCAGCAGCCGGGACAGGGGGCTGCTGAACACTGAAGCTTTCTTT.

The rearrangement uses TRBV30 and TRBJ2-5; tentatively, D is TRBD2 (7 bases). V was cut by 1 base and J by 11 bases, with 23 bases left in between. The CDR3 is 15 residues long. Per germline, CDR1 GTSNPN and CDR2 SVGIG (reference sequence). The CDR3 spells CAWSEGGRETGEQYF. Written as DNA, the CDR3 is TGTGCCTGGAGTGAAGGGGGGCGGGAGACGGGGGAGCAGTACTTC. Complete variable domain (other parts from reference TRBV30 and TRBJ2-5): SQTIHQWPATLVQPVGSPLSLECTVEGTSNPNLYWYRQAAGRGLQLLFYSVGIGQISSEVPQNLSASRPQDRQFILSSKKLLLSDSGFYLCAWSEGGRETGEQYFGPGTRLLVL.

V usage is TRBV27 and J usage is TRBJ1-2; tentative D call: TRBD1 (5 bases). CDR1 MNHEY and CDR2 SMNVEV come from the germline V gene (reference sequence). The CDR3 is 13 amino acids. V gave up 3 bases and J gave up 5 bases, with 10 bases separating them. CDR3 region: CASSLAAGYGYTF. Here the CDR3 DNA reads TGTGCCAGCAGTTTGGCGGCAGGGTATGGCTACACCTTC.

This chain uses TRBV7-2 with TRBJ2-7; the match to TRBD2 covers 9 bases. The CDR3 is made up of 17 amino acids. Germline-derived CDR1 and CDR2 are SGHTA and FQGNSA. V lost 1 base to trimming and J lost 3 bases; unmatched junction nucleotides: 10. The CDR3 loop reads CASSLGPASGGIYEQYF. CDR3 DNA sequence: TGTGCCAGCAGCTTAGGGCCAGCAAGCGGGGGGATCTACGAGCAGTACTTC.

The chain combines TRBV7-2 with TRBJ2-3, with D uncertain. Looked up from germline, CDR1 is SGHTA and CDR2 is FQGNSA. Deletions cut 1 base from V and 4 bases from J, with 15 bases between. This CDR3 comprises 16 residues. The CDR3 loop is CASSLEPFSPPDTQYF. The DNA for the CDR3 is TGTGCCAGCAGCTTAGAACCGTTTAGCCCCCCAGATACGCAGTATTTT.

The chain uses TRBV11-3 and TRBJ2-3, with a weak D call TRBD1 (6 bases). The ends were cut back, 4 bases at V and 4 bases at J, with 12 bases in the middle. The CDR3 spans 14 residues. In germline, CDR1 is SGHNT, CDR2 YENEEA. Here the CDR3 reads CASSYGQTADTQYF. CDR3 sequence (DNA): TGTGCCAGCAGCTATGGACAGACGGCAGATACGCAGTATTTT. The full variable domain, completed using reference TRBV11-3 and TRBJ2-3, is EAGVVQSPRYKIIEKKQPVAFWCNPISGHNTLYWYLQNLGQGPELLIRYENEEAVDDSQLPKDRFSAERLKGVDSTLKIQPAELGDSAVYLCASSYGQTADTQYFGPGTRLTVL.

This chain links TRBV11-2 with TRBJ2-5, with TRBD2 as a possible D gene (7 bases). The V gene's germline CDR1 is SGHAT and CDR2 FQNNGV. CDR3 length equals 17 residues. Trimming cost V 3 bases and J 1 base, with 18 bases left between them. CDR3: CASSFTYREGGQETQYF. CDR3 coding DNA: TGTGCCAGCAGCTTTACTTACAGGGAGGGGGGCCAAGAGACCCAGTACTTC.

The chain is built from TRBV7-2 and TRBJ2-1, with D tentatively TRBD1 (7 bases). Germline CDR1 reads SGHTA; CDR2 reads FQGNSA. The CDR3 contains 16 residues. V gave up 1 base and J gave up 5 bases, with 15 bases separating them. The CDR3 sequence is CASSLVSGRGDNEQFF. In nucleotides, the CDR3 is TGTGCCAGCAGCTTAGTATCGGGCAGGGGGGACAATGAGCAGTTCTTC. The whole variable domain, filled in from reference TRBV7-2 and TRBJ2-1, reads GAGVSQSPSNKVTEKGKDVELRCDPISGHTALYWYRQSLGQGLEFLIYFQGNSAPDKSGLPSDRFSAERTGGSVSTLTIQRTQQEDSAVYLCASSLVSGRGDNEQFFGPGTRLTVL.

V gene TRBV27 combines with J gene TRBJ2-7, with D perhaps TRBD1 (5 bases). The CDR3 is 16 residues long. Per the germline V gene, CDR1 is MNHEY and CDR2 is SMNVEV (reference sequence). V shed 2 bases and J shed 12 bases, with 26 bases lying between them. The CDR3 DNA follows: TGTGCCAGCAGTTTAAAAGCCCTCGACAGCCCCGGACGAAGGTACTTC. It codes for CASSLKALDSPGRRYF.

The chain uses TRBV7-2 and TRBJ1-2; maybe TRBD1 (5 bases). V lost 0 bases and J 8 bases, leaving 10 bases between the germline ends. The CDR3 contains 13 residues. Germline V CDR1 and CDR2: SGHTA, FQGNSA. CDR3 sequence (DNA): TGTGCCAGCAGCTTAGCGGCAGGGAAGGGCTACACCTTC. Protein product: CASSLAAGKGYTF.

This clone occurred once. The J gene is TRBJ2-7, the V gene TRBV28, with TRBD2 matching 12 bases. Trimming took 5 bases from V and 4 from J; bases not matched to a gene: 3. CDR3 length: 14 amino acids. Germline CDR1 is MDHEN and CDR2 is SYDVKM. The CDR3 reads CASSTSGRRYEQYF. CDR3 nucleotides: TGTGCCAGCAGTACTAGCGGGAGGAGGTACGAGCAGTACTTC. The entire variable domain, with the rest obtained from reference TRBV28 and TRBJ2-7, is as follows: DVKVTQSSRYLVKRTGEKVFLECVQDMDHENMFWYRQDPGLGLRLIYFSYDVKMKEKGDIPEGYSVSREKKERFSLILESASTNQTSMYLCASSTSGRRYEQYFGPGTRLTVT.

The chain recombines TRBV7-9 with TRBJ2-5; D remains ambiguous. V lost 2 bases, J lost 1 base, and 11 bases lay in between. Germline lookup yields CDR1 SEHNR and CDR2 FQNEAQ (reference sequence). The CDR3 extends over 15 amino acids. CDR3 nucleotides: TGTGCCAGCAGCTTATGGCGGATGCCCCAAGAGACCCAGTACTTC. This translates into CASSLWRMPQETQYF.

V and J are TRBV10-2 and TRBJ1-5, with TRBD1 matching over 11 bases. Germline-derived CDR1 and CDR2 are WSHSY and SAAADI. The CDR3 sequence is 16 residues long. V shed 3 bases, J shed 6 bases, and the junction held 7 bases outside the gene matches. The CDR3 DNA reads TGCGCCAGCAGTGACCAGGACAGGGGGCGCCGTCAGCCCCAGCATTTT. Translation: CASSDQDRGRRQPQHF.

A few counts support this clone. This CDR3 is also generated by other DNA sequences in the sample. This rearrangement joins TRBV6-4 to TRBJ2-2; D gene ambiguous. Trimming removed 0 bases at V and 4 bases at J, with 3 bases between. This CDR3 has 13 amino acids. Looked up from germline, CDR1 is MRHNA and CDR2 is SNTAGT. The CDR3 loop is CASSDSSTGELFF. CDR3 sequence (DNA): TGTGCCAGCAGTGACTCGAGCACCGGGGAGCTGTTTTTT.